These T cell receptor beta chains were read from a single sample in a study of cytomegalovirus exposure and HLA in healthy donors. Assay used: immunoSEQ multiplex PCR; TCRdb lists only in-frame clones, some missing. The sample records approximately 110,000 clones, about 73% being singletons. The sequenced sample consisted of PBMCs. Source of these receptors: a woman aged 40 to 50 in good health and CMV-seronegative. Each CDR3 is given with its conserved first and last residue. D genes are given only for firm matches. Not all rows give a size; the values are once, few, many and, for expanded clones, a class.

clone_size | j_call | v_call | d_call | cdr3_aa | cdr3_nt
- | TRBJ1-1 | TRBV14 | - | CASSQDQNTEAFF | TGTGCCAGCAGCCAAGACCAGAACACTGAAGCTTTCTTT
- | TRBJ2-7 | TRBV19 | TRBD1 | CASSVRTGGYEQYF | TGTGCCAGTAGTGTCCGGACAGGGGGGTACGAGCAGTACTTC
- | TRBJ2-3 | TRBV2 | - | CASSVLRGTQYF | TGTGCCAGCAGTGTACTCCGAGGTACGCAGTATTTT
- | TRBJ2-2 | TRBV9 | TRBD2 | CASSFRGAGAAGELFF | TGTGCCAGCAGCTTCCGTGGGGCGGGAGCGGCCGGGGAGCTGTTTTTT
- | TRBJ2-3 | TRBV19 | TRBD2 | CASRGLADTDTQYF | TGTGCCAGTAGAGGACTAGCGGATACAGATACGCAGTATTTT
- | TRBJ2-7 | TRBV28 | - | CASSTTGSSYEQYF | TGTGCCAGCAGTACCACAGGGAGCTCCTACGAGCAGTACTTC
- | TRBJ2-3 | TRBV4-3 | TRBD2 | CASSPTSGTTDTQYF | TGCGCCAGCTCCCCGACTAGCGGAACCACAGATACGCAGTATTTT
- | TRBJ1-5 | TRBV2 | TRBD1 | CASSQTGVNQPQHF | TGTGCCAGCAGCCAAACAGGGGTCAATCAGCCCCAGCATTTT
- | TRBJ1-1 | TRBV10-2 | - | CASSGGGFSNTEAFF | TGCGCCAGCAGTGGGGGGGGGTTTTCAAACACTGAAGCTTTCTTT
- | TRBJ2-1 | TRBV6-5 | - | CASSDASSYNEQFF | TGTGCCAGCAGTGACGCTAGCTCCTACAATGAGCAGTTCTTC
- | TRBJ2-5 | TRBV7-6 | - | CASSSTPTRETQYF | TGTGCCAGCAGCTCGACTCCGACGAGGGAGACCCAGTACTTC
- | TRBJ2-7 | TRBV28 | - | CASSRGGVVNEQYF | TGTGCCAGCAGCCGTGGAGGGGTCGTAAACGAGCAGTACTTC
- | TRBJ1-2 | TRBV4-2 | TRBD1 | CASSQGGTGGNYGYTF | TGTGCCAGCAGCCAAGGAGGGACAGGGGGAAACTATGGCTACACCTTC
- | TRBJ2-5 | TRBV25-1 | TRBD1 | CASSPQGHYQETQYF | TGTGCCAGCAGCCCACAGGGGCACTACCAAGAGACCCAGTACTTC
- | TRBJ1-4 | TRBV11-1 | - | CASSFGQFATNEKLFF | TGTGCCAGCAGCTTCGGACAGTTTGCAACTAATGAAAAACTGTTTTTT
once | TRBJ1-1 | TRBV28 | TRBD1 | CASSAPRGQGEAFF | TGTGCCAGCAGTGCCCCCAGGGGGCAAGGTGAAGCTTTCTTT
- | TRBJ1-2 | TRBV19 | TRBD1 | CASREPGQGNYGYTF | TGTGCCAGTAGGGAACCGGGACAGGGGAACTATGGCTACACCTTC
- | TRBJ2-7 | TRBV5-5 | - | CASSFHPGSDEQYF | TGTGCCAGCAGCTTTCACCCGGGGTCGGACGAGCAGTACTTC
- | TRBJ1-2 | TRBV7-8 | TRBD1 | CASSLSRGISNYGYTF | TGTGCCAGCAGCTTAAGCAGGGGGATTTCCAACTATGGCTACACCTTC
few | TRBJ2-5 | TRBV28 | TRBD2 | CASSLGTSGSQETQYF | TGTGCCAGCAGTCTTGGGACTAGCGGGAGCCAAGAGACCCAGTACTTC
few | TRBJ2-1 | TRBV10-3 | - | CAISDGLTVGQFF | TGTGCCATCAGTGATGGGCTGACGGTCGGTCAGTTCTTC
- | TRBJ1-2 | TRBV7-9 | TRBD1 | CASTPGTGNYGYTF | TGTGCCAGCACACCGGGGACAGGGAACTATGGCTACACCTTC
- | TRBJ1-5 | TRBV19 | - | CATVGGSNQPQHF | TGTGCCACAGTAGGAGGGAGCAATCAGCCCCAGCATTTT
- | TRBJ1-5 | TRBV6-6 | TRBD1 | CASSYSGTGRLTQHF | TGTGCCAGCAGTTACTCGGGGACAGGCCGATTGACCCAGCATTTT
- | TRBJ2-2 | TRBV9 | TRBD2 | CASSVGAGGYTGELFF | TGTGCCAGCAGCGTAGGGGCGGGGGGGTACACCGGGGAGCTGTTTTTT
- | TRBJ1-4 | TRBV4-3 | - | CASSQSRFAEKLFF | TGCGCCAGCAGCCAATCCCGGTTCGCGGAAAAACTGTTTTTT
once | TRBJ2-3 | TRBV4-3 | - | CASSQDRGSGTDTQYF | TGCGCCAGCAGCCAAGATCGGGGTAGCGGCACAGATACGCAGTATTTT
- | TRBJ1-3 | TRBV7-8 | TRBD1 | CASRQTGPGNTIYF | TGTGCCAGCAGACAGACAGGGCCGGGAAACACCATATATTTT
- | TRBJ2-3 | TRBV9 | TRBD2 | CASSPGVAGSTDTQYF | TGTGCCAGCAGCCCCGGAGTAGCGGGGAGCACAGATACGCAGTATTTT
- | TRBJ2-5 | TRBV29-1 | TRBD1 | CSVEGGTVSTQETQYF | TGCAGCGTTGAAGGGGGGACAGTCTCGACTCAAGAGACCCAGTACTTC
- | TRBJ1-4 | TRBV5-1 | TRBD1 | CASSPEGTGDEKLFF | TGCGCCAGCAGCCCGGAGGGGACAGGTGATGAAAAACTGTTTTTT
- | TRBJ1-4 | TRBV7-9 | - | CASSLVAYGGEKLVF | TGTGCCAGCAGCTTAGTGGCGTACGGGGGTGAAAAACTGGTTTTT
- | TRBJ2-1 | TRBV5-4 | - | CASSRQTSIYNEQFF | TGTGCCAGCAGCCGCCAAACGTCTATCTACAATGAGCAGTTCTTC
once | TRBJ2-3 | TRBV11-2 | TRBD2 | CASSSYPLLTLAGGDTQYF | TGTGCCAGCAGCTCCTATCCACTCCTTACTCTAGCGGGGGGAGATACGCAGTATTTT
- | TRBJ2-7 | TRBV6-6 | - | CASSSEEPTSYEQYF | TGTGCCAGCAGTTCTGAGGAGCCCACCTCCTACGAGCAGTACTTC
- | TRBJ2-5 | TRBV5-5 | TRBD1 | CASSQLGQAQETQYF | TGTGCCAGCAGCCAACTGGGACAGGCCCAAGAGACCCAGTACTTC
- | TRBJ1-2 | TRBV6-1 | TRBD1 | CASRNRQGDGYTF | TGTGCCAGCAGAAACAGACAGGGGGATGGCTACACCTTC
- | TRBJ1-4 | TRBV5-1 | - | CASSFSGATNEKLFF | TGCGCCAGCAGCTTTTCAGGGGCAACTAATGAAAAACTGTTTTTT
- | TRBJ1-2 | TRBV9 | - | CASSASQGVNYGYTF | TGTGCCAGCAGCGCGTCACAGGGAGTGAACTATGGCTACACCTTC
- | TRBJ2-1 | TRBV14 | - | CASSPDLVNEQFF | TGTGCCAGCAGCCCCGACTTGGTCAATGAGCAGTTCTTC
- | TRBJ1-1 | TRBV27 | - | CASSPQIGEGSVGAFF | TGTGCCAGCAGTCCCCAGATAGGAGAGGGCTCGGTTGGAGCTTTCTTT
- | TRBJ2-3 | TRBV2 | - | CASSGRGTDTQYF | TGTGCCAGCAGTGGGCGAGGGACAGATACGCAGTATTTT
- | TRBJ1-2 | TRBV7-2 | - | CASSLVVAKEYGYTF | TGTGCCAGCAGCTTAGTTGTAGCAAAGGAGTATGGCTACACCTTC
- | TRBJ2-1 | TRBV27 | TRBD1 | CASRRDRAINEQFF | TGTGCCAGCAGGAGGGACAGGGCTATCAATGAGCAGTTCTTC
- | TRBJ2-7 | TRBV7-9 | - | CASSSRTAAYEQYF | TGTGCCAGCAGCTCGAGGACAGCAGCCTACGAGCAGTACTTC
- | TRBJ1-1 | TRBV28 | - | CASRPGLENTEAFF | TGTGCCAGCAGACCGGGACTGGAGAACACTGAAGCTTTCTTT
- | TRBJ2-2 | TRBV18 | - | CASRPGGFMETGELFF | TGTGCCAGCAGACCGGGGGGCTTCATGGAGACCGGGGAGCTGTTTTTT
- | TRBJ2-1 | TRBV4-1 | TRBD1 | CASSFRRGQGLNEQFF | TGCGCCAGCAGCTTCCGACGGGGACAGGGTCTGAATGAGCAGTTCTTC
- | TRBJ2-3 | TRBV7-2 | TRBD2 | CASSRTLAGGPDTQYF | TGTGCCAGCAGCCGAACACTAGCGGGGGGTCCAGATACGCAGTATTTT
- | TRBJ2-7 | TRBV5-1 | TRBD2 | CASSLRLAGEHNYEQYF | TGCGCCAGCAGCTTGAGGCTAGCGGGGGAGCATAATTACGAGCAGTACTTC
- | TRBJ1-1 | TRBV28 | TRBD1 | CASKISNRGTEAFF | TGTGCCAGTAAGATAAGTAACAGGGGGACTGAAGCTTTCTTT
once | TRBJ1-1 | TRBV5-8 | TRBD1 | CASSLAGGGEAFF | TGTGCCAGCAGCTTGGCAGGGGGAGGTGAAGCTTTCTTT
few | TRBJ2-2 | TRBV7-8 | - | CASSLSSGELFF | TGTGCCAGCAGCCTTAGCAGCGGGGAGCTGTTTTTT
- | TRBJ2-3 | TRBV19 | TRBD2 | CASTPVAGATDTQYF | TGTGCCAGTACCCCTGTAGCGGGGGCCACAGATACGCAGTATTTT
- | TRBJ2-5 | TRBV4-3 | - | CASSPAGGETQYF | TGCGCCAGCAGCCCTGCTGGAGGGGAGACCCAGTACTTC
- | TRBJ1-5 | TRBV19 | - | CASSIGGGPQHF | TGTGCCAGTAGTATAGGGGGGGGGCCCCAGCATTTT
- | TRBJ1-1 | TRBV19 | - | CASSIPLGGSGTEAFF | TGTGCCAGTAGTATACCACTCGGCGGTTCGGGGACTGAAGCTTTCTTT
- | TRBJ2-2 | TRBV14 | - | CASSTLGWELFF | TGTGCCAGCAGCACACTAGGGTGGGAGCTGTTTTTT